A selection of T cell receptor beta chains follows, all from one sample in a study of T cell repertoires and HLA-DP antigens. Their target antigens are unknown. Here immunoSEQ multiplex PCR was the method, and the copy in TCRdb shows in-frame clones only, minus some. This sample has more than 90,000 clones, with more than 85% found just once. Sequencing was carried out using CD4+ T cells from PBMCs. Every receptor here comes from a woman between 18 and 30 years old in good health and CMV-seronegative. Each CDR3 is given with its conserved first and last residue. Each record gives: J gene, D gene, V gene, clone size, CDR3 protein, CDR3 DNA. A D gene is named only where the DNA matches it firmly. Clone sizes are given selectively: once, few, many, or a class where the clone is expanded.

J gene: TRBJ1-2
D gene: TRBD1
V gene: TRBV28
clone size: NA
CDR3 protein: CASRTTGGNGYTF
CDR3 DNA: TGTGCCAGCAGAACGACAGGGGGTAATGGCTACACCTTC

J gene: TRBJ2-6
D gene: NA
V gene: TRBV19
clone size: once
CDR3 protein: CASSFRTPSGANVLTF
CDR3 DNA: TGTGCCAGTAGTTTTCGTACCCCCTCTGGGGCCAACGTCCTGACTTTC

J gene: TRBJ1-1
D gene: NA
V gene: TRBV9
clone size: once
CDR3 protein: CASSERPVSYEAFF
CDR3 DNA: TGTGCCAGCAGCGAGCGACCAGTGTCTTATGAAGCTTTCTTT

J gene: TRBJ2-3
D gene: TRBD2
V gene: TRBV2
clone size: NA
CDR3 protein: CASWGLAGITDTQYF
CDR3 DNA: TGTGCCAGTTGGGGACTAGCGGGAATCACAGATACGCAGTATTTT

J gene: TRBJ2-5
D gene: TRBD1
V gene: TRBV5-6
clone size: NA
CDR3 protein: CASSSLGTGDQETQYF
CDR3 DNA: TGTGCCAGCAGCTCTCTGGGGACAGGGGACCAAGAGACCCAGTACTTC

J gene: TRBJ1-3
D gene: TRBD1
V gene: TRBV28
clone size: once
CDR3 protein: CASSAIGTGVRNTIYF
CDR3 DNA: TGTGCCAGCAGTGCCATCGGGACAGGGGTGCGGAACACCATATATTTT

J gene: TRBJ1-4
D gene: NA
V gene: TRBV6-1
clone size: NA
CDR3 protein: CASSLEGDLGKLFF
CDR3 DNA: TGTGCCAGCAGTCTAGAGGGGGACCTGGGAAAACTGTTTTTT

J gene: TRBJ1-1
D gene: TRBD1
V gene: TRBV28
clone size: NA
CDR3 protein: CASSSPSTGWEAFF
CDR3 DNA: TGTGCCAGCAGTTCCCCCTCGACAGGGTGGGAAGCTTTCTTT

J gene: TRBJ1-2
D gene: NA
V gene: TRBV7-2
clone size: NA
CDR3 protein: CASSPSPYGYTF
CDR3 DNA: TGTGCCAGCAGCCCTAGTCCCTATGGCTACACCTTC

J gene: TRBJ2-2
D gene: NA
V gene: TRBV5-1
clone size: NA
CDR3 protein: CASSLFRGANWDTGELFF
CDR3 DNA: TGCGCCAGCAGCCTGTTTCGGGGGGCGAACTGGGACACCGGGGAGCTGTTTTTT

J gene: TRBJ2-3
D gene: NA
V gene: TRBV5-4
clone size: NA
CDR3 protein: CASSLTRGASDTQYF
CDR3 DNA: TGTGCCAGCAGCTTGACGCGGGGCGCCTCGGATACGCAGTATTTT

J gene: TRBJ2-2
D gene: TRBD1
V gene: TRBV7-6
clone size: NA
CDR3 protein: CASSLTIDRGPRTGELFF
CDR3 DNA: TGTGCCAGCAGCTTAACGATTGACAGGGGGCCGAGGACCGGGGAGCTGTTTTTT

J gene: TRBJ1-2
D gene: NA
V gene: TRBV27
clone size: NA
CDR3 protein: CASSQRGGYGYTF
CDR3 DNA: TGTGCCAGCAGTCAACGGGGTGGGTATGGCTACACCTTC

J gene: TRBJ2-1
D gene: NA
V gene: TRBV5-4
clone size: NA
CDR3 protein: CASSDKGGGNEQFF
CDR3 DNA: TGTGCCAGCAGCGACAAAGGGGGGGGCAATGAGCAGTTCTTC

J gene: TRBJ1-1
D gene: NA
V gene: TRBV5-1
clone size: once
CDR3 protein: CASSLEQTENTEAFF
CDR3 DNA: TGCGCCAGCAGCTTAGAACAGACAGAGAACACTGAAGCTTTCTTT

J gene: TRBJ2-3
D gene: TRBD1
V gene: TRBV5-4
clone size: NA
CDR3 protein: CASSRGQVVDTQYF
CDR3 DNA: TGTGCCAGCAGTAGGGGACAGGTCGTAGATACGCAGTATTTT

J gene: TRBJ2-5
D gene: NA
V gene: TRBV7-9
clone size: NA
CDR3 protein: CASSLSAGVETQYF
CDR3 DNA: TGTGCCAGCAGCTTATCGGCAGGGGTAGAGACCCAGTACTTC

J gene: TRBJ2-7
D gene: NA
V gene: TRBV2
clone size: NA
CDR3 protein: CASSGSYEQYF
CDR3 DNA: TGTGCCAGCAGTGGTTCCTACGAGCAGTACTTC

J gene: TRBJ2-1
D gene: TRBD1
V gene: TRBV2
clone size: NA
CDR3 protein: CASSASPTGGGYNEQFF
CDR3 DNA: TGTGCCAGCAGTGCTAGCCCGACAGGGGGCGGCTACAATGAGCAGTTCTTC

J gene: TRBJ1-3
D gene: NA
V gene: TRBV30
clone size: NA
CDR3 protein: CAWSVGGRAGNTIYF
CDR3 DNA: TGTGCCTGGAGTGTAGGGGGAAGGGCTGGAAACACCATATATTTT

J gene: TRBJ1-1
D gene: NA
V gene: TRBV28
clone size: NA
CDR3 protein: CASRTGRKRNTEAFF
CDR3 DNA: TGTGCCAGCAGAACAGGACGGAAACGGAACACTGAAGCTTTCTTT

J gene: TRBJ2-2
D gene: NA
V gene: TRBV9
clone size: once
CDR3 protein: CASSVDPTGELFF
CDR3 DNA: TGTGCCAGCAGCGTAGATCCCACCGGGGAGCTGTTTTTT

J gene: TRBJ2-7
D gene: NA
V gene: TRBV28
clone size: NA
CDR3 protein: CASSLRQGRHEQYF
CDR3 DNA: TGTGCCAGCAGTTTAAGGCAGGGGCGGCACGAGCAGTACTTC

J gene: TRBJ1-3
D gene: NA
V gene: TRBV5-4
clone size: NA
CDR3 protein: CASHPQRSGNTIYF
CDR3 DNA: TGTGCCAGCCACCCCCAGCGATCTGGAAACACCATATATTTT

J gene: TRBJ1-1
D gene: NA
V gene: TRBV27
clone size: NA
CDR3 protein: CASSLSGAVMNTEAFF
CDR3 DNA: TGTGCCAGCAGTTTATCAGGGGCCGTCATGAACACTGAAGCTTTCTTT

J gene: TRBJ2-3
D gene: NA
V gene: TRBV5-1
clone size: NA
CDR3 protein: CASSLVPGSSTDTQYF
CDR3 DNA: TGCGCCAGCAGCTTGGTACCCGGGTCTAGCACAGATACGCAGTATTTT

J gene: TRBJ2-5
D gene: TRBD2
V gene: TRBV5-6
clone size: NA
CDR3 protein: CASSLPFAGGLQETQYF
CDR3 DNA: TGTGCCAGCAGCCTCCCGTTTGCGGGGGGCCTACAAGAGACCCAGTACTTC

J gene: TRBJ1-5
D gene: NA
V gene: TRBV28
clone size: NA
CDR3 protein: CASSLPYSNQPQHF
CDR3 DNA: TGTGCCAGCAGTTTACCCTATAGCAATCAGCCCCAGCATTTT

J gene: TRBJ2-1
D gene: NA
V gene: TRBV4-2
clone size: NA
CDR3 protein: CASSQGGVGNEQFF
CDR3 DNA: TGTGCCAGCAGCCAAGGGGGGGTGGGGAATGAGCAGTTCTTC

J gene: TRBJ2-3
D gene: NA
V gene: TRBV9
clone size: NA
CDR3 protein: CASSVGVVTDTQYF
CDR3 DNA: TGTGCCAGCAGCGTAGGTGTAGTGACAGATACGCAGTATTTT

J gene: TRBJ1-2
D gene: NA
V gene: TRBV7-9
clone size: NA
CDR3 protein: CASSLNENYGYTF
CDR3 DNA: TGTGCCAGCAGCTTAAATGAGAACTATGGCTACACCTTC

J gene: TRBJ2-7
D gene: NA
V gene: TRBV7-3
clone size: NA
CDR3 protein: CASSPSRGEQYF
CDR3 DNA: TGTGCCAGCAGCCCTTCACGGGGTGAGCAGTACTTC

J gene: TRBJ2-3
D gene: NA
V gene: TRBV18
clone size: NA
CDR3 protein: CASSAGDRRTDTQYF
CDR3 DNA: TGTGCCAGCTCAGCAGGAGACAGACGCACAGATACGCAGTATTTT

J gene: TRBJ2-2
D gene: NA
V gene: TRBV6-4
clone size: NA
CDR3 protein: CASSDSPYTGELFF
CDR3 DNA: TGTGCCAGCAGTGACTCTCCCTACACCGGGGAGCTGTTTTTT

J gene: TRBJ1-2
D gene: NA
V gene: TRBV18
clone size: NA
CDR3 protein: CASSQGNYGYTF
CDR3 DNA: TGTGCCAGCTCACAGGGGAACTATGGCTACACCTTC

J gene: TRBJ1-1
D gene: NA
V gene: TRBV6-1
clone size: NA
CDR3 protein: CASTVSRVQNTEAFF
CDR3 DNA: TGTGCCAGCACAGTAAGTAGGGTCCAGAACACTGAAGCTTTCTTT

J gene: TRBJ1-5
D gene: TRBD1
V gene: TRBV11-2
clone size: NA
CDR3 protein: CASSSRTGYGQPQHF
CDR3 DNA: TGTGCCAGCAGCTCCCGGACAGGGTACGGTCAGCCCCAGCATTTT